This is a list of T cell receptor beta chains from one sample in a study of CD8 T cells in ankylosing spondylitis. TCRdb reanalysed the 5' RACE reads using MiXCR and keeps one entry per CDR3 protein. This table has a few hundred thousand distinct CDR3 sequences, more than 20% appearing once. Sequencing input: blood, either unsorted or a sorted T cell fraction (not recorded which). These receptor sequences come from a male donor with ankylosing spondylitis or in good health (not recorded which). Each CDR3 is given with its conserved first and last residue. A D gene is named only where the DNA matches it firmly. Not every row has a clone size; where given, it reads once, few, many or a size class.

TRBD2,TRBV29-1,TRBJ2-7,many,CSVDAGDEQYF,TGCAGCGTTGATGCGGGGGACGAGCAGTACTTC
.,TRBV20-1,TRBJ2-3,many,CSARGPADTQYF,TGCAGTGCTAGAGGCCCGGCAGATACGCAGTATTTT
.,TRBV5-5,TRBJ2-7,.,CAISRGPGIYEQYF,TGTGCCATCAGCCGTGGGCCAGGGATCTACGAGCAGTACTTC
.,TRBV7-2,TRBJ2-1,many,CASSLTYNEQFF,TGTGCCAGCAGCTTGACCTACAATGAGCAGTTCTTC
.,TRBV20-1,TRBJ2-5,.,CSAREDSQETQYF,TGCAGTGCTAGAGAGGACAGCCAAGAGACCCAGTACTTC
.,TRBV20-1,TRBJ2-5,many,CSAPPGDFQETQYF,TGCAGTGCCCCCCCCGGGGACTTCCAAGAGACCCAGTACTTC
.,TRBV29-1,TRBJ2-7,many,CSARRGGDEQYF,TGCAGTGCGAGACGTGGAGGTGACGAGCAGTACTTC
.,TRBV6-5,TRBJ2-7,.,CASSSLTGQVYSYEQYF,TGTGCCAGCAGCTCACTCACTGGTCAGGTTTACTCCTACGAGCAGTACTTC
.,TRBV12-3/TRBV12-4,TRBJ2-1,many,CASSTRRGVTYNEQFF,TGTGCCAGCAGCACCCGGAGGGGGGTAACCTACAATGAGCAGTTCTTC
.,TRBV12-3/TRBV12-4,TRBJ1-2,many,CASRPGRGGVYTF,TGTGCCAGCAGACCGGGACGGGGAGGGGTCTACACCTTC
.,TRBV6-5,TRBJ2-1,.,CASSYSRGTTYNEQFF,TGTGCCAGCAGTTACTCTAGGGGGACCACATACAATGAGCAGTTCTTC
.,TRBV5-1,TRBJ2-7,.,CASSSGQKIYEQYF,TGCGCCAGCAGCTCAGGACAGAAGATCTACGAGCAGTACTTC
.,TRBV20-1,TRBJ1-2,many,CSASGPGHYGYTF,TGCAGTGCTAGTGGTCCGGGACACTATGGCTACACCTTC
.,TRBV12-3/TRBV12-4,TRBJ2-3,many,CASTTGPDTQYF,TGTGCCAGCACCACGGGTCCAGATACGCAGTATTTT
TRBD1,TRBV11-2,TRBJ2-7,.,CASRRLRGPRSYEQYF,TGTGCCAGCAGACGCCTGAGGGGGCCCCGCTCCTACGAGCAGTACTTC
TRBD2,TRBV18,TRBJ2-7,.,CASSPPSGGVFHEQYF,TGTGCCAGCTCACCCCCATCGGGGGGAGTTTTCCACGAGCAGTACTTC
TRBD2,TRBV10-3,TRBJ2-1,.,CAISVLAGGSYNEQFF,TGTGCCATCAGTGTTTTAGCGGGGGGGTCCTACAATGAGCAGTTCTTC
TRBD1,TRBV12-3/TRBV12-4,TRBJ1-2,.,CASSGTGVGYTF,TGTGCCAGCAGTGGGACAGGGGTCGGCTACACCTTC
.,TRBV7-2,TRBJ1-4,many,CASSFGEKLFF,TGTGCCAGCAGCTTCGGGGAAAAACTGTTTTTT
.,TRBV27,TRBJ1-1,many,CASSPYAEDEAFF,TGTGCCAGCAGTCCCTATGCCGAGGATGAAGCTTTCTTT
TRBD2,TRBV11-2,TRBJ2-1,many,CASSLHGGLAASSYNEQFF,TGTGCCAGCAGCTTACATGGGGGACTAGCGGCCTCCTCCTACAATGAGCAGTTCTTC
TRBD1,TRBV20-1,TRBJ1-2,few,CSANTGAANYGYTF,TGCAGTGCAAATACAGGGGCAGCTAACTATGGCTACACCTTC
.,TRBV20-1,TRBJ2-5,.,CSATSAEETQYF,TGCAGTGCTACTAGCGCCGAAGAGACCCAGTACTTC
TRBD2,TRBV20-1,TRBJ2-3,.,CSARGPGGLADTQYF,TGCAGTGCTAGGGGGCCGGGGGGGCTTGCAGATACGCAGTATTTT
TRBD1,TRBV10-3,TRBJ2-3,.,CAISDLRDRATDTQYF,TGTGCCATCAGTGATCTCCGGGACAGAGCCACAGATACGCAGTATTTT